A selection of T cell receptor beta chains follows, all from one sample in a study of graft-versus-host responses after intestinal transplantation. Their antigens remain unidentified. The data were produced by immunoSEQ multiplex PCR, yet TCRdb's version contains in-frame clones alone and is incomplete. The sample comprises tens of thousands of clones, more than 85% of which are singletons, and under 0.55% rests with the top ten. This sample comprised unstimulated CD8+ T cells sorted from spleen or lymph node cells, obtained before intestinal transplant. The receptors were sampled from a human donor who received an intestinal transplant. The CDR3 runs from the conserved cysteine through the conserved F or W. A D gene is named only where the DNA matches it firmly. Size is stated for part of the rows, as once, few or many counts, or as a class when the clone is expanded.

v_gene: TRBV2
d_gene: TRBD2
abundance: few
j_gene: TRBJ2-1
CDR3aa: CASSEWGGESYNEQFF
CDR3nt: TGTGCCAGCAGTGAATGGGGGGGAGAGTCCTACAATGAGCAGTTCTTC

v_gene: TRBV28
d_gene: TRBD2
abundance: NA
j_gene: TRBJ2-1
CDR3aa: CASSSGTSGRGYEQFF
CDR3nt: TGTGCCAGCAGCTCAGGGACTAGCGGGAGGGGGTATGAGCAGTTCTTC

v_gene: TRBV18
d_gene: TRBD1
abundance: NA
j_gene: TRBJ1-5
CDR3aa: CASSPEDRSNQPQHF
CDR3nt: TGTGCCAGCTCACCAGAGGACAGGAGCAATCAGCCCCAGCATTTT

v_gene: TRBV11-2
d_gene: TRBD1
abundance: NA
j_gene: TRBJ2-5
CDR3aa: CASSFLWDREVWQETQYF
CDR3nt: TGTGCCAGCAGCTTCCTTTGGGACAGGGAAGTATGGCAAGAGACCCAGTACTTC

v_gene: TRBV6-5
d_gene: TRBD1
abundance: NA
j_gene: TRBJ1-1
CDR3aa: CSRGLLDTEAFF
CDR3nt: TGTTCCAGGGGGCTATTGGACACTGAAGCTTTCTTT

v_gene: TRBV7-6
d_gene: NA
abundance: NA
j_gene: TRBJ2-7
CDR3aa: CASSSYRDRIPYEQYF
CDR3nt: TGTGCCAGCAGCTCTTATAGAGACAGAATCCCCTACGAGCAGTACTTC

v_gene: TRBV29-1
d_gene: NA
abundance: NA
j_gene: TRBJ2-5
CDR3aa: CSASEETQYF
CDR3nt: TGCAGCGCCTCAGAAGAGACCCAGTACTTC

v_gene: TRBV10-2
d_gene: TRBD1
abundance: NA
j_gene: TRBJ2-7
CDR3aa: CASSRTGGEQYF
CDR3nt: TGCGCCAGCAGCCGGACAGGGGGCGAGCAGTACTTC

v_gene: TRBV30
d_gene: TRBD2
abundance: NA
j_gene: TRBJ2-3
CDR3aa: CAWSAGTSPSDTQYF
CDR3nt: TGTGCCTGGAGCGCCGGGACTAGCCCCTCAGATACGCAGTATTTT

v_gene: TRBV2
d_gene: NA
abundance: NA
j_gene: TRBJ2-1
CDR3aa: CASSVRRSGDEQFF
CDR3nt: TGTGCCAGCAGTGTACGGCGGAGTGGCGATGAGCAGTTCTTC

v_gene: TRBV27
d_gene: NA
abundance: NA
j_gene: TRBJ1-5
CDR3aa: CASSPVADGNNQPQHF
CDR3nt: TGTGCCAGCAGTCCCGTAGCTGACGGTAACAATCAGCCCCAGCATTTT

v_gene: TRBV9
d_gene: NA
abundance: NA
j_gene: TRBJ2-2
CDR3aa: CASSRYTNTGELFF
CDR3nt: TGTGCCAGCAGCCGTTACACGAACACCGGGGAGCTGTTTTTT

v_gene: TRBV7-9
d_gene: NA
abundance: NA
j_gene: TRBJ2-1
CDR3aa: CASSPRLVWNNEQFF
CDR3nt: TGTGCCAGCAGCCCGCGACTAGTGTGGAACAATGAGCAGTTCTTC

v_gene: TRBV7-9
d_gene: NA
abundance: NA
j_gene: TRBJ1-4
CDR3aa: CASSLVSGVNEKLFF
CDR3nt: TGTGCCAGCAGCTTAGTATCCGGGGTTAATGAAAAACTGTTTTTT